This is a list of T cell receptor beta chains from one sample in a study of regulatory T cells in long-lasting Graves disease. Each CDR3 protein gets one entry after TCRdb re-called the multiplex PCR reads with MiXCR. The data show some 600,000 distinct CDR3 sequences, with around 16% seen just once and 9.5% to 15% held by the top ten. In addition, the sample was reused for a study of T cells in Graves' hyperthyroidism and ophthalmopathy.

The sample was peripheral blood mononuclear cells (PBMCs), taken at new diagnosis, from a patient treated with antithyroid drugs. Source of these receptors: a man in his late teens or twenties with Graves disease. The CDR3 runs from the conserved cysteine through the conserved F or W. Each record gives: CDR3 protein, CDR3 DNA, clone size, D gene, V gene, J gene, CDR3 length. D genes are given only for firm matches. Clone size appears in some rows only: once, few, many, or a class for an expanded clone.

CASSPYGGGRDTQYF,TGTGCCAGCAGCCCATACGGCGGTGGGAGAGATACGCAGTATTTT,many,NA,TRBV14,TRBJ2-3,15
CASSYAGEETQYF,TGTGCCAGCAGTTACGCGGGAGAAGAGACCCAGTACTTC,many,TRBD2,TRBV6-5,TRBJ2-5,13
CASRRTGTVSNQPQHF,TGTGCCAGCAGGAGAACCGGGACAGTTAGCAATCAGCCCCAGCATTTT,NA,TRBD1,TRBV28,TRBJ1-5,16
CASSLDLVSGYTF,TGTGCCAGCAGCTTAGACCTCGTATCTGGCTACACCTTC,many,NA,TRBV11-2,TRBJ1-2,13
CASISDSNNSPLHF,TGTGCCAGCATCTCGGACAGCAATAATTCACCCCTCCACTTT,NA,NA,TRBV7-9,TRBJ1-6,14
CASSIGGRGSYEQYF,TGTGCCAGTAGTATCGGGGGCAGGGGCTCCTACGAGCAGTACTTC,NA,NA,TRBV19,TRBJ2-7,15
CASSVRAGEVTDTQYF,TGTGCCAGCAGCGTAAGAGCGGGAGAAGTTACAGATACGCAGTATTTT,many,TRBD2,TRBV9,TRBJ2-3,16
CASSGLAGKRLQSLEQFF,TGTGCCAGCAGTGGACTAGCGGGAAAACGCTTACAATCTCTCGAGCAGTTCTTC,many,TRBD2,TRBV25-1,TRBJ2-1,18
CASSGRQEQYF,TGTGCCAGCAGCGGACGACAGGAGCAGTACTTC,many,NA,TRBV3-1,TRBJ2-7,11
CASSLSTTQRGKNIQYF,TGTGCCAGCAGCCTTAGCACGACCCAAAGGGGCAAAAACATTCAGTACTTC,NA,NA,TRBV14,TRBJ2-4,17
CASSLVYLGLYNTGELFF,TGCGCCAGCAGCTTGGTGTACCTGGGGCTTTACAACACCGGGGAGCTGTTTTTT,few,NA,TRBV5-1,TRBJ2-2,18
CASSVSINMPADYGYTF,TGTGCCAGCAGCGTAAGCATCAATATGCCGGCCGACTATGGCTACACCTTC,few,NA,TRBV9,TRBJ1-2,17
CATSRDRAGLGEQYF,TGTGCCACCAGCAGAGATAGGGCGGGATTGGGGGAGCAGTACTTC,many,NA,TRBV15,TRBJ2-7,15
CASSSWRGGSYEQYF,TGTGCCAGCAGCTCTTGGCGGGGGGGCTCCTACGAGCAGTACTTC,few,TRBD2,TRBV7-6,TRBJ2-7,15
CASSWTTSYNEQFF,TGTGCCAGCAGTTGGACAACTTCCTACAATGAGCAGTTCTTC,many,NA,TRBV28,TRBJ2-1,14
CASTPGDRRTYGYTF,TGTGCCAGCACCCCAGGGGACAGGAGGACCTATGGCTACACCTTC,many,TRBD1,TRBV6-1,TRBJ1-2,15
CASSLEVELFF,TGTGCCAGCAGCTTAGAGGTAGAGCTGTTTTTT,NA,NA,TRBV13,TRBJ2-2,11
CAWSNRTVQFF,TGTGCCTGGAGTAACCGGACTGTGCAGTTCTTC,few,NA,TRBV30,TRBJ2-1,11
CASSSGTRGYTF,TGTGCCAGCAGTTCCGGGACGCGAGGCTACACCTTC,NA,NA,TRBV6-5,TRBJ1-2,12
CASSFGSPEYNEQFF,TGCGCCAGCAGCTTTGGCTCCCCGGAATACAATGAGCAGTTCTTC,many,NA,TRBV5-1,TRBJ2-1,15
CSARWDLQETQYF,TGCAGTGCTAGGTGGGACTTACAAGAGACCCAGTACTTC,many,NA,TRBV20-1,TRBJ2-5,13
CSASSGTGGTEAFF,TGCAGTGCTAGTTCCGGGACAGGGGGGACTGAAGCTTTCTTT,NA,TRBD1,TRBV20-1,TRBJ1-1,14
CASSYVQGIQQTQETQYF,TGTGCCAGCAGTTACGTACAGGGGATCCAGCAGACCCAAGAGACCCAGTACTTC,NA,TRBD1,TRBV28,TRBJ2-5,18
CAISESTGATNEKLFF,TGTGCCATCAGTGAGTCGACAGGCGCAACTAATGAAAAACTGTTTTTT,many,NA,TRBV10-3,TRBJ1-4,16
CAGGPGNVNTEAFF,TGTGCCGGTGGTCCGGGGAACGTGAACACTGAAGCTTTCTTT,many,NA,TRBV7-9,TRBJ1-1,14
CSVATLAGLDTQYF,TGCAGCGTTGCAACTCTAGCGGGATTAGATACGCAGTATTTT,NA,TRBD2,TRBV29-1,TRBJ2-3,14
CAWNRVSYEQYF,TGTGCCTGGAACAGGGTTTCCTACGAGCAGTACTTC,NA,NA,TRBV30,TRBJ2-7,12
CASSQDGTGGKLAKNIQYF,TGCGCCAGCAGCCAAGATGGGACAGGGGGCAAACTAGCCAAAAACATTCAGTACTTC,few,TRBD1,TRBV4-1,TRBJ2-4,19
CASSPPAGSPLHF,TGTGCCAGCAGCCCTCCAGCGGGGTCACCCCTCCACTTT,NA,NA,TRBV5-6,TRBJ1-6,13
CASSQEYGYTF,TGCGCCAGCAGCCAAGAATACGGCTACACCTTC,NA,NA,TRBV4-1,TRBJ1-2,11
CASSAGTGVYEQYF,TGTGCCAGCAGCGCCGGGACAGGGGTCTACGAGCAGTACTTC,few,TRBD1,TRBV9,TRBJ2-7,14
CASSLWGNTEAFF,TGTGCCAGCAGTTTATGGGGGAACACTGAAGCTTTCTTT,many,NA,TRBV12-3/TRBV12-4,TRBJ1-1,13
CAISETGSQPQHF,TGTGCCATCAGTGAGACAGGGAGCCAGCCCCAGCATTTT,few,NA,TRBV10-3,TRBJ1-5,13
CASSPKLQGGGMNTEAFF,TGTGCCAGCTCCCCCAAACTACAGGGGGGTGGGATGAACACTGAAGCTTTCTTT,few,TRBD1,TRBV18,TRBJ1-1,18
CASRSGTSAYEQYF,TGTGCCAGCAGATCCGGGACTAGCGCCTACGAGCAGTACTTC,many,TRBD2,TRBV28,TRBJ2-7,14
CASSADGSSTDTQYF,TGTGCCAGCAGCGCGGACGGATCTAGCACAGATACGCAGTATTTT,NA,NA,TRBV9,TRBJ2-3,15
CASSLGPQNGEKLFF,TGCGCCAGCAGCTTGGGCCCTCAAAATGGGGAAAAACTGTTTTTT,NA,NA,TRBV5-1,TRBJ1-4,15
CASSLVQGRGNGYTF,TGTGCCAGCAGCTTAGTACAGGGGAGGGGCAATGGCTACACCTTC,few,TRBD1,TRBV13,TRBJ1-2,15
CASRQAGGYTF,TGTGCCAGCAGGCAGGCCGGTGGCTACACCTTC,NA,NA,TRBV9,TRBJ1-2,11
CASSPGQGVGNEQFF,TGTGCCAGCAGCCCGGGACAGGGGGTGGGCAATGAGCAGTTCTTC,many,TRBD1,TRBV13,TRBJ2-1,15
CASSQGTARINANTGELFF,TGTGCCAGCAGCCAAGGTACGGCTCGGATAAACGCGAACACCGGGGAGCTGTTTTTT,many,NA,TRBV3-1,TRBJ2-2,19
CSAREVGGPMGNEQFF,TGCAGTGCTAGAGAAGTGGGAGGGCCGATGGGCAATGAGCAGTTCTTC,NA,TRBD2,TRBV20-1,TRBJ2-1,16
CASTRAGGSAYEQYF,TGTGCCAGCACTCGAGCAGGGGGAAGTGCCTACGAGCAGTACTTC,many,TRBD1,TRBV27,TRBJ2-7,15
CASSGFSGRHKINTGELFF,TGTGCCAGCAGTGGATTTAGCGGGAGACATAAGATAAACACCGGGGAGCTGTTTTTT,few,TRBD2,TRBV25-1,TRBJ2-2,19
CASSPPVGLAGGPVNEQFF,TGTGCCAGCTCACCACCGGTGGGACTAGCGGGAGGGCCCGTCAATGAGCAGTTCTTC,few,TRBD2,TRBV18,TRBJ2-1,19
CASSPGTVYEQYF,TGCGCCAGCAGCCCTGGGACTGTCTACGAGCAGTACTTC,many,NA,TRBV5-1,TRBJ2-7,13
CASSHPTGQYRDYQETQYF,TGCGCCAGTAGTCATCCTACGGGACAATACCGGGATTACCAAGAGACCCAGTACTTC,few,NA,TRBV10-1,TRBJ2-5,19
CASSLYRRGAAPDTQYF,TGCGCCAGCAGCTTGTACCGGCGGGGAGCCGCCCCGGATACGCAGTATTTT,few,NA,TRBV5-1,TRBJ2-3,17